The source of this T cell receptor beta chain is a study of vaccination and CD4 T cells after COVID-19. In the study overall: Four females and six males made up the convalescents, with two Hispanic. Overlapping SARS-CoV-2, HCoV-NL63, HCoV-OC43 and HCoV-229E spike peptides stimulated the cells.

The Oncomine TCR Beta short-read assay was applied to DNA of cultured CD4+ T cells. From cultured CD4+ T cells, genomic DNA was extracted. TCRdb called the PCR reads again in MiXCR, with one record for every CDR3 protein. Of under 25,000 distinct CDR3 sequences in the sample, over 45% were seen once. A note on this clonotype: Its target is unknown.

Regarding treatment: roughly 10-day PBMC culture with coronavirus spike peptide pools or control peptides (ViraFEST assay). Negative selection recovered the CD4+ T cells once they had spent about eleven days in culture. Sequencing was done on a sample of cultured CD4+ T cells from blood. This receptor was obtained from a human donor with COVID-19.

The CDR3 reads CASSLGLLAGGPLVTGELFF. The CDR3 DNA reads as TGTGCCAGCAGCTTAGGGTTGCTAGCGGGGGGACCCCTAGTCACCGGGGAGCTGTTTTTT. The chain couples TRBV11-2 to TRBJ2-2; 11 bases are shared with TRBD2. V shed 1 base, J shed 4 bases, and the junction held 14 bases outside the gene matches. The CDR3 loop spans 20 amino acids. Germline V CDR1 and CDR2: SGHAT, FQNNGV.